What follows are 17 T cell receptor beta chains derived from one specimen sequenced in a study of blood T cell repertoires in COVID-19. The method was immunoSEQ multiplex PCR; TCRdb's version includes in-frame clones alone and lacks a portion of them. The data hold around 310,000 clones, with around 89% observed a single time. The sequencing input was peripheral blood. The receptors come from a woman aged 50 to 65 with active or convalescent COVID-19.

The chain joins TRBV11-2 to TRBJ2-1, with D perhaps TRBD1 (6 bases). The CDR3 contains 14 residues. Trimming left V 0 bases short and J 9 bases short, with 12 bases between. The germline CDR1 and CDR2 sequences are SGHAT and FQNNGV. This chain's CDR3 is CASSLDLTGSEQFF. The CDR3 DNA sequence: TGTGCCAGCAGCTTAGATCTTACAGGGAGTGAGCAGTTCTTC. Full variable domain (outside the CDR3, taken from reference TRBV11-2 and TRBJ2-1): EAGVAQSPRYKIIEKRQSVAFWCNPISGHATLYWYQQILGQGPKLLIQFQNNGVVDDSQLPKDRFSAERLKGVDSTLKIQPAKLEDSAVYLCASSLDLTGSEQFFGPGTRLTVL.

The J gene is TRBJ1-1, the V gene TRBV5-1, with 10 bases lining up with TRBD1. This CDR3 contains 14 residues. The trim removed 0 bases at V and 5 bases at J, leaving 1 base unmatched. Germline V gives CDR1 SGHRS, CDR2 YFSETQ. CDR3 region: CASSLADRGTEAFF. CDR3 coding DNA: TGCGCCAGCAGCTTGGCGGACAGGGGGACTGAAGCTTTCTTT.

This rearrangement joins TRBV12-3 or TRBV12-4 to TRBJ2-7, with D possibly being TRBD1 (6 bases). This CDR3 is built from 12 residues. V dropped 6 bases and J dropped 7 bases, with 13 bases sitting between them. The CDR3 loop is CASSPGVFEQYF. In DNA, the CDR3 is TGTGCCAGCAGCCCAGGGGTATTTGAGCAGTACTTC.

The chain links TRBV15 to TRBJ1-2, with D uncertain. V was pared by 5 bases and J by 1 base, with 17 bases between. Germline V gives CDR1 LNHNV, CDR2 YYDKDF (reference sequence). CDR3 size: 16 residues. The CDR3 region is CATSPRGQAINYGYTF. CDR3 in DNA: TGTGCCACCAGCCCCCGAGGGCAGGCGATTAACTATGGCTACACCTTC.

The chain employs TRBV5-1 and TRBJ2-7; 9 bases fit TRBD1. The germline V gene encodes CDR1 SGHRS and CDR2 YFSETQ. Trimming cost V 3 bases and J 5 bases; bases outside gene matches: 9. This CDR3 is 15 amino acids long. CDR3 bases: TGCGCCAGCAGCTCCTGGGGGGGACAGGGTGACGAGCAGTACTTC. Translated: CASSSWGGQGDEQYF.

The V call is TRBV9, the J call TRBJ2-2; TRBD1 matches at 9 bases. Germline V gives CDR1 SGDLS, CDR2 YYNGEE. With 5 bases clipped from V and 5 bases from J, the junction kept 7 bases outside the gene matches. The CDR3 has 15 residues. CDR3 in DNA: TGTGCCAGCAGATCCGGGACAGGGAGGACCGGGGAGCTGTTTTTT. Amino acid sequence: CASRSGTGRTGELFF.

The J gene is TRBJ1-3, the V gene TRBV6-5; 8 bases are shared with TRBD1. Per the germline V gene, CDR1 is MNHEY and CDR2 is SVGAGI. The CDR3 totals 14 residues. Losses at the gene ends were 5 bases for V and 4 bases for J; bases not matched to a gene: 4. In nucleotides, the CDR3 is TGTGCCAGCAGTCCATGGACAGGGGGAAACACCATATATTTT. Encoded protein: CASSPWTGGNTIYF.

The rearrangement links TRBV6-2 or TRBV6-3 to TRBJ2-6, with a possible D match to TRBD2 (5 bases). CDR1 and CDR2 (germline): MNHEY, SVGEGT. Trimming pared 4 bases from V and 1 base from J, leaving 8 bases between. This CDR3 contains 15 residues. The CDR3 sequence: CASSSRGSGANVLTF. As DNA, the CDR3 is TGTGCCAGCAGTTCCCGGGGATCTGGGGCCAACGTCCTGACTTTC.

The chain has TRBV5-8 and TRBJ1-4; no firm D call. Germline assignment: CDR1 SGHTS and CDR2 YDEGEE. The CDR3 length is 15 residues. V shed 5 bases and J shed 0 bases, with 11 bases lying between them. CDR3 sequence: CASRLLLATNEKLFF. The CDR3 nucleotides are TGTGCCAGCAGGTTGCTACTAGCAACTAATGAAAAACTGTTTTTT.

J is TRBJ2-7 and V is TRBV28; TRBD2 matches at 9 bases. In germline, CDR1 is MDHEN, CDR2 SYDVKM. This CDR3 has 18 amino acids. After removal of 7 bases from V and 2 bases from J, the junction contained 18 bases not matched to a gene. The chain's CDR3 is CASIAGGGGTPITYEQYF. The CDR3 DNA is TGTGCCAGCATTGCGGGAGGGGGCGGCACACCGATCACCTACGAGCAGTACTTC.

The chain is built from TRBV21-1 and TRBJ1-2. TRBV21-1 is flagged as a pseudogene. CDR3 length equals 17 residues. The CDR3 here is CASSKTLGAGANYGYTF. CDR3 nucleotide sequence: TGTGCCAGCAGCAAAACCCTAGGGGCGGGGGCAAACTATGGCTACACCTTC.

This clone was counted only a few times. The chain uses TRBV7-9 and TRBJ2-1; 7 nucleotides match TRBD2. The CDR3 length is 14 residues. Trimming at V came to 0 bases and at J to 10 bases, leaving 6 bases not matched to a gene. CDR1 and CDR2 from the germline V gene are SEHNR and FQNEAQ (reference sequence). CDR3 sequence: CASSLAGGLGEQFF. The CDR3 DNA reads TGTGCCAGCAGCTTAGCGGGAGGGCTCGGCGAGCAGTTCTTC.

The chain uses TRBV18 and TRBJ2-2, with 9 bases lining up with TRBD1. The V gene's germline CDR1 is KGHSH and CDR2 LQKENI. The V and J ends lost 4 bases and 5 bases, in that order; junction bases with no gene match: 8. The CDR3 covers 16 residues. The CDR3 spells CASSQTGTGRTGELFF. The CDR3 DNA follows: TGTGCCAGCTCACAAACCGGGACAGGGCGTACCGGGGAGCTGTTTTTT.

The chain couples TRBV21-1 to TRBJ2-7; the D call in the table, TRBD1, was not verified against the DNA. TRBV21-1 is a recognized pseudogene. This CDR3 region has 16 residues. The CDR3 DNA sequence: TGTGCCAGCAGCAAAGAAAACAGGGGCCCTCCCTACGAGCAGTACTTC. Translating gives CASSKENRGPPYEQYF.

V is TRBV2 and J is TRBJ2-7; 10 nucleotides align to TRBD2. The CDR3 extends over 15 amino acids. V trimming: 7 bases; J trimming: 2 bases; junction bases outside the gene matches: 8. Germline CDR1 is SNHLY and CDR2 is FYNNEI. Here the CDR3 DNA reads TGTGCCAGCAAGGGAGAGAGCGGGAGGGCCTACGAGCAGTACTTC. Residues: CASKGESGRAYEQYF. Filled out from reference TRBV2 and TRBJ2-7, the complete variable domain reads EPEVTQTPSHQVTQMGQEVILRCVPISNHLYFYWYRQILGQKVEFLVSFYNNEISEKSEIFDDQFSVERPDGSNFTLKIRSTKLEDSAMYFCASKGESGRAYEQYFGPGTRLTVT.

The V gene is TRBV5-1, the J gene TRBJ2-5, with D possibly matching TRBD2 (6 bases). The germline V gene has CDR1 SGHRS and CDR2 YFSETQ. This CDR3 comprises 17 residues. The ends were cut back, 4 bases at V and 3 bases at J, with 22 bases in the middle. The CDR3 sequence is CASSPRGQAGAKETQYF. CDR3 coding DNA: TGCGCCAGCAGCCCCCGTGGGCAAGCGGGTGCTAAAGAGACCCAGTACTTC.

This clone was seen a few times. V and J are TRBV10-3 and TRBJ2-5; perhaps TRBD1 as D (6 bases). The CDR3 is made up of 13 amino acids. The germline CDR1 and CDR2 sequences are ENHRY and SYGVKD. Trimming stripped 1 base from V and 3 bases from J, with 6 bases between. The CDR3 DNA sequence: TGTGCCATCAGTGAGTACAGGGAAGAGACCCAGTACTTC. It codes for CAISEYREETQYF.